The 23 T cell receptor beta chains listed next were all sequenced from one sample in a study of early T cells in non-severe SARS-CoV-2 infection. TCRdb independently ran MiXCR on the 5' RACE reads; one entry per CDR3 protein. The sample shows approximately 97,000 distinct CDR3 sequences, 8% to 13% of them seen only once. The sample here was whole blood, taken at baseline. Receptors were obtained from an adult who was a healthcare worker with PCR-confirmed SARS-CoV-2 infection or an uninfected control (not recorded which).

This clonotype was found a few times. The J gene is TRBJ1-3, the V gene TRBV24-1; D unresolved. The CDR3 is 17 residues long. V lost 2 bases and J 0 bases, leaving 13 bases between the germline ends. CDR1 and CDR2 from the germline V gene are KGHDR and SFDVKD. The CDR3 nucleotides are TGTGCCACCAGTGATTCGAGAGACTCCTCCTCTGGAAACACCATATATTTT. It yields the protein CATSDSRDSSSGNTIYF.

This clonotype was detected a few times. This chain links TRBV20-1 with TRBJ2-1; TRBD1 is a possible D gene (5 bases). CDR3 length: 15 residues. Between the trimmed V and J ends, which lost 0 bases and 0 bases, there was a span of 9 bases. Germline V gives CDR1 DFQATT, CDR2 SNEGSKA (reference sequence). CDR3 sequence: CSARERQPSYNEQFF. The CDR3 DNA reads TGCAGTGCTAGAGAAAGACAGCCCTCCTACAATGAGCAGTTCTTC.

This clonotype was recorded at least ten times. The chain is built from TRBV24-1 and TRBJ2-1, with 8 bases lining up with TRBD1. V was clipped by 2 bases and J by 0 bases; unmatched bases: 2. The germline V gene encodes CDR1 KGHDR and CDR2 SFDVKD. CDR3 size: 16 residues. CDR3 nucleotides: TGTGCCACCAGTGATTCGACAGGGGCCTCCTACAATGAGCAGTTCTTC. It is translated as CATSDSTGASYNEQFF.

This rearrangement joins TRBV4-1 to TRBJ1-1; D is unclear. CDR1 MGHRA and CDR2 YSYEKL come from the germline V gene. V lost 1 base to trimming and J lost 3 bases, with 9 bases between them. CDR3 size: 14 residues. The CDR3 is CASSQGSYHTEAFF. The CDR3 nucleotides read TGCGCCAGCAGCCAAGGGTCCTATCACACTGAAGCTTTCTTT.

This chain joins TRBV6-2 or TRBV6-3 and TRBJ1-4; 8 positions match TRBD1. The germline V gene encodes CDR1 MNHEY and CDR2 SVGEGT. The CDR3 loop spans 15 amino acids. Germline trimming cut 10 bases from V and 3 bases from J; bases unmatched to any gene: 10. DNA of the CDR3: TGTGCCACCAACGACAGGGGACGATCTAATGAAAAACTGTTTTTT. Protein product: CATNDRGRSNEKLFF.

The CDR3 is CASSLLTYNEQFF. CDR3 DNA: TGTGCCAGCAGCTTGCTAACCTACAATGAGCAGTTCTTC. The chain couples TRBV7-2 to TRBJ2-1; D is unclear. CDR1 and CDR2 from the germline V gene are SGHTA and FQGNSA. V dropped 3 bases and J dropped 2 bases, with 5 bases sitting between them. The CDR3 runs to 13 residues. Looking up the rest from reference TRBV7-2 and TRBJ2-1 gives the full variable domain: GAGVSQSPSNKVTEKGKDVELRCDPISGHTALYWYRQSLGQGLEFLIYFQGNSAPDKSGLPSDRFSAERTGGSVSTLTIQRTQQEDSAVYLCASSLLTYNEQFFGPGTRLTVL.

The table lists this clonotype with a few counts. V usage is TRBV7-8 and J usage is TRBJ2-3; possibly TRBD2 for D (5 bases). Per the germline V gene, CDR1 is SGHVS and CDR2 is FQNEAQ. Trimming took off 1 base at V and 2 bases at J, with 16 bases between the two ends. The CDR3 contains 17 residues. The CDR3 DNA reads TGTGCCAGCAGCTTAGAGAGTAGAGGGCCGGCCACAGATACGCAGTATTTT. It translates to CASSLESRGPATDTQYF. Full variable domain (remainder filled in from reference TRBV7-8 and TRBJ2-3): GAGVSQSPRYKVAKRGQDVALRCDPISGHVSLFWYQQALGQGPEFLTYFQNEAQLDKSGLPSDRFFAERPEGSVSTLKIQRTQQEDSAVYLCASSLESRGPATDTQYFGPGTRLTVL.

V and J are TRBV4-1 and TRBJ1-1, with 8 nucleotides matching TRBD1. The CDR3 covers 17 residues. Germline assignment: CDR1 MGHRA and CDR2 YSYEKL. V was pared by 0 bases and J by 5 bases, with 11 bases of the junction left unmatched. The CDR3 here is CASSQEVTGGPSTEAFF. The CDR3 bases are TGCGCCAGCAGCCAAGAAGTTACAGGGGGTCCGTCGACTGAAGCTTTCTTT.

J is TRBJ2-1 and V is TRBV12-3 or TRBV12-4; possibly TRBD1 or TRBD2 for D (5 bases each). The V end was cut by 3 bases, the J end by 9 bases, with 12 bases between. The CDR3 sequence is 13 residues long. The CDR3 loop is CASSFLGVAEQFF. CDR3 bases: TGTGCCAGCAGTTTTTTGGGGGTTGCTGAGCAGTTCTTC.

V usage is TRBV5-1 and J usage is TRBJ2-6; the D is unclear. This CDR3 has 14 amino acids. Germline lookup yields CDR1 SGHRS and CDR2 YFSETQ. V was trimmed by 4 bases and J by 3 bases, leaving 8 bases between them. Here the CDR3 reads CASSPQDGANVLTF. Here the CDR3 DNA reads TGCGCCAGCAGCCCCCAGGATGGGGCCAACGTCCTGACTTTC.

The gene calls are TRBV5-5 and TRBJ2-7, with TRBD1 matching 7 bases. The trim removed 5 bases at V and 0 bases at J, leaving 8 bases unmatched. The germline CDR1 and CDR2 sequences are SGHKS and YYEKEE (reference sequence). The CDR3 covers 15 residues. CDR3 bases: TGTGCCAGCAGGGGGACCGGGACAGCCTCCTACGAGCAGTACTTC. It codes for CASRGTGTASYEQYF.

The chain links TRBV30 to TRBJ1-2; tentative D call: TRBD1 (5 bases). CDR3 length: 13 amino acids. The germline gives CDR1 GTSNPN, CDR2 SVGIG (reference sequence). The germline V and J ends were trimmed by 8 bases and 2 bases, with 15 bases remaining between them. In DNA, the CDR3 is TGTGCCGGCGAACAGGAGGGGAACTATGGCTACACCTTC. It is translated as CAGEQEGNYGYTF.

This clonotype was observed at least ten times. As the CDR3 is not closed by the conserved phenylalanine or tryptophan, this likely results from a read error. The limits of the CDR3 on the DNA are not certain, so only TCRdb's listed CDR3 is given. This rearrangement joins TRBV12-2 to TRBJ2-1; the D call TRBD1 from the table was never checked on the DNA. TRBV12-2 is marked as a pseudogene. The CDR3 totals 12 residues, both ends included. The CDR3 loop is CASRPGTQAIGL.

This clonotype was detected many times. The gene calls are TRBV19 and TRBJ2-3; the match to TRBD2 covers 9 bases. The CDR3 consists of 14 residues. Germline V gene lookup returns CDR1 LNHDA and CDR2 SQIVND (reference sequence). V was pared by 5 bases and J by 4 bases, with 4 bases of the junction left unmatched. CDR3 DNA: TGTGCCAGTAGTGGTAGCGGGGGACCAGATACGCAGTATTTT. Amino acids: CASSGSGGPDTQYF.

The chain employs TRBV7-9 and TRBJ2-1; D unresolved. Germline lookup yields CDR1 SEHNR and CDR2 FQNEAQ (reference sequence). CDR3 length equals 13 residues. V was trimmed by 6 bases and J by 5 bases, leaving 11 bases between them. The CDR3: CASSSQRNNEQFF. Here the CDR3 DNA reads TGTGCCAGCAGTTCTCAGCGAAACAATGAGCAGTTCTTC.

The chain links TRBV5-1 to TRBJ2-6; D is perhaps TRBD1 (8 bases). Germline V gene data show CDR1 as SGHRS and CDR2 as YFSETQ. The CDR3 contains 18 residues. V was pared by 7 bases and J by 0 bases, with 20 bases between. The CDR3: CASAGEGTGHSGANVLTF. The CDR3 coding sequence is TGCGCCAGCGCCGGGGAGGGGACAGGTCACTCTGGGGCCAACGTCCTGACTTTC.

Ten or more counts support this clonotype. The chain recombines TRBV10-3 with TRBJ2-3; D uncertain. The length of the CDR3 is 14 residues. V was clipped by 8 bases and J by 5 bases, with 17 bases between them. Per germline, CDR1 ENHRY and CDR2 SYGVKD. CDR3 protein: CAISSQAERDTQYF. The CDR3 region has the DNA TGTGCCATCTCATCCCAAGCCGAACGAGATACGCAGTATTTT.

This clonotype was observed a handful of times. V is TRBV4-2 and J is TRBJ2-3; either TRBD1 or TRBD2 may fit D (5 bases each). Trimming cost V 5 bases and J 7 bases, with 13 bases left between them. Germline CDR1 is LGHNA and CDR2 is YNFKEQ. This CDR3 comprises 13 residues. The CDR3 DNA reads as TGTGCCAGCAGCTCGGGGCCCGTTCATACGCAGTATTTT. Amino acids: CASSSGPVHTQYF.

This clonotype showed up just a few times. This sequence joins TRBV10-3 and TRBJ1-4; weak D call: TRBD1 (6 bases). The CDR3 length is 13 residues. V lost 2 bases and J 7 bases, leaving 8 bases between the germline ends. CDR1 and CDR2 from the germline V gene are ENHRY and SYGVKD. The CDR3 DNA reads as TGTGCCATCAGTGAGCCGGGGGCTGAAAAACTGTTTTTT. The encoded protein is CAISEPGAEKLFF.

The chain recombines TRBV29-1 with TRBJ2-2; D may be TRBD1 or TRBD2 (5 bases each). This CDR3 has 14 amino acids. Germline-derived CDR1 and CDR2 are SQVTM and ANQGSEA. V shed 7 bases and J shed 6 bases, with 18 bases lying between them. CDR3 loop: CSGGAGAFAGELFF. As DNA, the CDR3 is TGCAGCGGTGGCGCCGGGGCATTTGCCGGGGAGCTGTTTTTT.

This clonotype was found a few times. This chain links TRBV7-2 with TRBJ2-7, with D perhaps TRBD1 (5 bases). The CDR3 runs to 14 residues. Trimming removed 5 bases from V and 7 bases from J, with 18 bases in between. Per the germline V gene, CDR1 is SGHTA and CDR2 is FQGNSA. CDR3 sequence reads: CASSLQGLPGEQYF. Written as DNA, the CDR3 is TGTGCCAGCAGCCTTCAGGGTCTCCCGGGTGAGCAGTACTTC.

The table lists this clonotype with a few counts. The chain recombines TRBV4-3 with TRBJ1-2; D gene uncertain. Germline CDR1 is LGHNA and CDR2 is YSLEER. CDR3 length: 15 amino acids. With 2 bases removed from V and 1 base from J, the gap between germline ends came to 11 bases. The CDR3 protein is CASSQNPQINYGYTF. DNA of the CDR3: TGCGCCAGCAGCCAAAACCCACAGATTAACTATGGCTACACCTTC.

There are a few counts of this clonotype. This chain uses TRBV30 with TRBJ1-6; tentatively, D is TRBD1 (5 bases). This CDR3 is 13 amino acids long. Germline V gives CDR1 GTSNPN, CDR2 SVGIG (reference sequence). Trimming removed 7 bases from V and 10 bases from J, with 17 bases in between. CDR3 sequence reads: CASGLTVASPLHF. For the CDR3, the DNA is TGTGCCTCCGGTTTGACAGTCGCCTCACCCCTCCACTTT.